This T cell receptor beta chain was captured in a study of blood T cell repertoires in COVID-19. TCRdb's table, derived via immunoSEQ multiplex PCR, lists solely in-frame clones and lacks some. The sample lists some 110,000 clones, about 89% seen once, with roughly 4.5% in the top ten. V was cut by 6 bases and J by 0 bases, with 33 bases left in between. CDR3 length: 23 amino acids. Germline V gene lookup returns CDR1 SGHDN and CDR2 FVKESK. The sequence was collected from a man in his forties or fifties with acute or convalescent COVID-19. Specimen: peripheral blood. The chain uses TRBV14 and TRBJ2-6, with a weak D call TRBD1 (5 bases). In DNA form, the CDR3 reads TGTGCCAGCAGACCACCGAATCGGTGGCCCACAACAGGAATATGCTCTGGGGCCAACGTCCTGACTTTC. Protein: CASRPPNRWPTTGICSGANVLTF.